This T cell receptor beta chain derives from a study of OX40 agonist ivuxolimab in advanced cancers. The study sampled blood at baseline, cycle 4 day 1, and cycle 7 day 1. This CDR3 has 14 residues. Germline values: CDR1 ENHRY, CDR2 SYGVKD. V lost 4 bases, J lost 7 bases, and 2 bases stayed unmatched. Produced via immunoSEQ multiplex PCR; TCRdb's table is partial and in-frame only. This sample has 49,000 or so clones, with approximately 88% found just once. The sequence was obtained from an adult with an advanced solid tumor such as melanoma, head and neck, liver or kidney cancer. The V gene is TRBV10-3, the J gene TRBJ2-1, with 12 bases fitting TRBD2. Sequencing was performed on CD4+ or CD8+ T cells sorted from blood, taken in a trial of the OX40 agonist ivuxolimab. The CDR3 DNA is TGTGCCATCAGTGCTCTAGCGGGGGGGAATGAGCAGTTCTTC. This codes for CAISALAGGNEQFF.